This T cell receptor (beta chain) is from a study of blood T cell repertoires in COVID-19. About the study: Samples representing acute and convalescent COVID-19 were sourced from the United States, Italy and Spain. PBMCs, B-cell-depleted T cells, or T cells provided the cDNA or gDNA that made up the material.

The V gene's germline CDR1 is LNHDA and CDR2 SQIVND (reference sequence). The trim removed 0 bases at V and 5 bases at J, leaving 4 bases unmatched. The CDR3 sequence is 16 residues long. How the authors handled the data: Estimation of nucleated cell counts was performed using reference gene primer amplification. Profiled with immunoSEQ multiplex PCR; TCRdb holds only in-frame clones, not every one. Clone size and V and J calls were adopted from that table, with D and trimming inferred from the DNA. In the table there are 65,000 to 95,000 clones, 89% of which are singletons. The TCR originated in a man in his 70s with active or convalescent COVID-19. The rearrangement links TRBV19 to TRBJ1-4, with 9 bases identical to TRBD1. The specimen sequenced was peripheral blood. The CDR3 spells CASSIDRDRVNEKLFF. As DNA, the CDR3 is TGTGCCAGTAGTATAGACCGGGACAGGGTGAATGAAAAACTGTTTTTT. Drawing the rest from reference TRBV19 and TRBJ1-4, the complete variable domain is DGGITQSPKYLFRKEGQNVTLSCEQNLNHDAMYWYRQDPGQGLRLIYYSQIVNDFQKGDIAEGYSVSREKKESFPLTVTSAQKNPTAFYLCASSIDRDRVNEKLFFGSGTQLSVL.